The 19 T cell receptor beta chains below were found in one sample sequenced in a study of Graves' ophthalmopathy and Graves' hyperthyroidism. From RNA, the CDR3 regions of TCR beta chains were amplified and sequenced. The workflow started with a first-round RT-PCR run with HTBI primers and then moved on to a second-round multiplex PCR. MiXCR, applied by TCRdb to the multiplex PCR reads, yields one record per CDR3 protein. The sample has about 740,000 distinct CDR3 sequences, roughly 41% seen once. The sample comprised peripheral blood. The receptor set was obtained from an adult man with Graves' ophthalmopathy.

As regards this clonotype: At one of its ends the junction is not consistent with the germline gene, which may arise from a read error. The V call is TRBV10-3, the J call TRBJ1-1; D might be TRBD1 (5 bases). CDR1 and CDR2 (germline): ENHRY, SYGVKD. The CDR3 extends over 17 amino acids. The chain's CDR3 is CASSYLALGASNTEAFF. CDR3 coding DNA: TGTGCCAGCAGTTACTTAGCGCTCGGGGCGTCGAACACTGAAGCTTTCTTT.

This chain connects TRBV14 to TRBJ1-1; D may be TRBD1 (5 bases). From germline, CDR1 is SGHDN and CDR2 FVKESK. This CDR3 contains 15 residues. The V end was cut by 0 bases, the J end by 6 bases, with 14 bases between. The CDR3 sequence: CASSQDPRGGPEAFF. The CDR3 bases are TGTGCCAGCAGCCAAGATCCTAGGGGAGGCCCTGAAGCTTTCTTT.

Many counts were recorded for this clonotype. The V and J genes are TRBV5-1 and TRBJ1-1; perhaps TRBD1 as D (6 bases). V was clipped by 6 bases and J by 8 bases, with 20 bases between them. CDR1 SGHRS and CDR2 YFSETQ come from the germline V gene. This CDR3 region has 14 residues. The CDR3 region is CASTIPGQRDEAFF. The CDR3 nucleotides are TGCGCCAGCACCATACCGGGACAACGAGACGAAGCTTTCTTT.

V gene TRBV20-1 combines with J gene TRBJ2-7; tentative D call: TRBD1 (5 bases). Germline CDR1 reads DFQATT; CDR2 reads SNEGSKA (reference sequence). The CDR3 sequence is 13 residues long. Trimming stripped 3 bases from V and 2 bases from J, with 11 bases between. CDR3 nucleotide sequence: TGCAGTGCTAGCCCCATCAGGGCCTACGAGCAGTACTTC. This gives the protein CSASPIRAYEQYF.

The rearrangement joins TRBV14 to TRBJ2-7, with TRBD1 matching over 7 bases. Trimming at V came to 0 bases and at J to 2 bases, leaving 7 bases not matched to a gene. Looked up from germline, CDR1 is SGHDN and CDR2 is FVKESK. The CDR3 spans 16 residues. The CDR3 DNA reads TGTGCCAGCAGCCAAGATTGGGGAGACAGGGCCTACGAGCAGTACTTC. Amino acid sequence: CASSQDWGDRAYEQYF.

The gene calls are TRBV15 and TRBJ1-5; TRBD1 might be the D (6 bases). Trimming took 3 bases from V and 1 from J, leaving 13 bases between them. CDR1 and CDR2 from the germline V gene are LNHNV and YYDKDF (reference sequence). This CDR3 has 16 residues. In DNA form, the CDR3 reads TGTGCCACCAGCAGCCTCACAGGGCTAAGCAATCAGCCCCAGCATTTT. This encodes CATSSLTGLSNQPQHF.

The rearrangement joins TRBV2 to TRBJ2-3; D is ambiguous. The CDR3 totals 13 residues. From germline, CDR1 is SNHLY and CDR2 FYNNEI. Trimming removed 6 bases from V and 6 bases from J, with 13 bases in between. The CDR3: CASSLERGDTQYF. CDR3 nucleotide sequence: TGTGCCAGCAGCTTAGAGCGCGGTGATACGCAGTATTTT. The full variable domain, with the rest looked up from reference TRBV2 and TRBJ2-3, is EPEVTQTPSHQVTQMGQEVILRCVPISNHLYFYWYRQILGQKVEFLVSFYNNEISEKSEIFDDQFSVERPDGSNFTLKIRSTKLEDSAMYFCASSLERGDTQYFGPGTRLTVL.

A remark on this clonotype: The junction shows a germline mismatch at one end, possibly a read error. The chain carries TRBV24-1 and TRBJ1-5; the match to TRBD1 covers 11 bases. This CDR3 spans 16 amino acids. In germline, CDR1 is KGHDR, CDR2 SFDVKD. The CDR3 sequence: CATSDPGTGGNQPQRF. The CDR3 DNA reads TGTGCCACCAGTGACCCCGGGACAGGGGGTAATCAGCCCCAGCGTTTT.

On this clonotype itself: At one of its ends the junction is not consistent with the germline gene, which may arise from a read error. This rearrangement joins TRBV7-2 to TRBJ1-2; 7 positions agree with TRBD1. The germline V gene has CDR1 SGHTA and CDR2 FQGNSA. The CDR3 totals 14 residues. The CDR3, as DNA: TGTGCCAGCAGCCCCCAGACAGGGCCCGATCAGTTTCCCTTC. It is translated as CASSPQTGPDQFPF.

J is TRBJ1-2 and V is TRBV7-9, with 9 bases that match TRBD1. V lost 5 bases and J lost 4; bases outside the gene matches: 11. CDR3 length: 16 amino acids. CDR1 is SEHNR and CDR2 is FQNEAQ in the germline V gene (reference sequence). CDR3 coding DNA: TGTGCCAGCAGCGCCGTCGGGACAGGGCAAGTCTATGGCTACACCTTC. The encoded protein is CASSAVGTGQVYGYTF.

Remarks on this clonotype: Compared with germline, one end of the junction differs, possibly owing to a read error. The chain recombines TRBV7-9 with TRBJ2-5; no clear D. CDR1 is SEHNR, CDR2 FQNEAQ, per germline (reference sequence). This CDR3 spans 16 amino acids. CDR3: CASSPIGRGRWETQYF. The DNA of the CDR3 is TGCGCCAGCAGCCCCATTGGACGTGGCAGGTGGGAGACCCAGTACTTC.

At least ten counts were recorded for this clonotype. The chain has TRBV10-3 and TRBJ2-7; perhaps TRBD1 as D (6 bases). The CDR3 sequence is 15 residues long. From germline, CDR1 is ENHRY and CDR2 SYGVKD. The V and J ends lost 0 bases and 3 bases respectively, with 12 bases between them. CDR3 region: CAISESDRLHYEQYF. The CDR3, as DNA: TGTGCCATCAGTGAGTCGGACAGATTACACTACGAGCAGTACTTC.

This clonotype was detected ten times or more. V and J are TRBV7-8 and TRBJ1-4; D not resolved. The CDR3 length is 12 residues. Germline-derived CDR1 and CDR2 are SGHVS and FQNEAQ. Trimming left V 5 bases short and J 8 bases short, with 9 bases between. The CDR3 DNA reads TGTGCCAGCAGCCCTAACGGGGAAAAACTGTTTTTT. Encoded protein: CASSPNGEKLFF.

In its sample, this clonotype was seen many times. CDR3 sequence reads: CATSRPGWGETQYF. Here the CDR3 DNA reads TGTGCCACCAGTCGACCAGGGTGGGGAGAGACCCAGTACTTC. The V gene is TRBV24-1, the J gene TRBJ2-5; D possibly corresponds to TRBD1 (5 bases). Germline CDR1 is KGHDR and CDR2 is SFDVKD. The CDR3 is 14 amino acids. The V and J ends lost 6 bases and 4 bases respectively, with 14 bases between them.

The chain employs TRBV10-3 and TRBJ1-5; the match to TRBD1 covers 12 bases. The CDR3 has 16 residues. V was pared by 3 bases and J by 5 bases, with 5 bases of the junction left unmatched. Per germline, CDR1 ENHRY and CDR2 SYGVKD. The CDR3 DNA sequence: TGTGCCATCAGTGACCCAGGGACAGGGGGCTATCAGCCCCAGCATTTT. Its translation is CAISDPGTGGYQPQHF.

There are a few counts of this clonotype. The chain has TRBV9 and TRBJ2-5, with 14 bases identical to TRBD2. Per the germline V gene, CDR1 is SGDLS and CDR2 is YYNGEE. The CDR3 runs 16 residues. V lost 3 bases and J lost 5; bases outside the gene matches: 6. The CDR3 sequence is CASSATGLAGEETQYF. The CDR3, as DNA: TGTGCCAGCAGCGCGACGGGACTAGCGGGAGAGGAGACCCAGTACTTC.

There are a few counts of this clonotype. One base away lies a much larger clone, so this may be a sequencing read error. The chain recombines TRBV25-1 with TRBJ2-2; 8 nucleotides line up with TRBD1. CDR3 size: 15 residues. Germline V lookup: CDR1 MGHDK, CDR2 SYGVNS. Losses at the gene ends were 6 bases for V and 1 base for J; bases not matched to a gene: 4. CDR3 amino acids: CASRPGTGNTGELFF. CDR3 sequence (DNA): TGTGCCAGCAGGCCCGGGACAGGGAACACCGGGGAGCTGTTTTTT.

This clonotype was found many times. The chain has TRBV10-3 and TRBJ2-7; TRBD1 matches at 9 bases. J lost 4 bases, V lost 11 bases, and 9 bases had no gene match. CDR3 length: 13 residues. Germline V gene data show CDR1 as ENHRY and CDR2 as SYGVKD. The CDR3 nucleotides read TGTGCCTCCACACAGGGGGCGTTATACGAGCAGTACTTC. Amino acids: CASTQGALYEQYF.

This clonotype occurred many times. The genes are TRBV19 and TRBJ1-1; a weak D match, TRBD1 (5 bases). This CDR3 is built from 15 residues. The V gene lost 5 bases and the J gene lost 0 bases, with 13 bases spanning the gap. CDR1 and CDR2 from the germline V gene are LNHDA and SQIVND (reference sequence). CDR3 DNA sequence: TGTGCCAGTAGTTCCGGGGCGCTCATGAACACTGAAGCTTTCTTT. Its translation is CASSSGALMNTEAFF.